This T cell receptor (beta chain) stems from a study of shared clonotypes between healthy human individuals. About the study: A donor's plate count was three for CD4 naive and three for CD4 memory; CD8 naive had two and CD8 memory one. General study findings and limits: An expected dependence of interdonor clonotype sharing on sequencing depth was noted. Non-shared clonotypes had lower generation probabilities than those shared by all four donors.

Germline CDR1 and CDR2: SGHNT and YYREEE (reference sequence). This CDR3 contains 16 residues. Trimming removed 0 bases at V and 1 base at J, with 13 bases between. As regards this clone: Its antigen is currently unknown.

The assay was immunoSEQ multiplex PCR, and TCRdb's table has in-frame clones only and misses some. The data contain around 1.5 million clones, about 98% of them singletons. The receptor comes from a man younger than 45 in good health. The chain couples TRBV5-4 to TRBJ1-1, with a weak D call TRBD1 (6 bases). Sequencing was carried out using naive CD4+ T cells sorted from blood. Subset meaning: CD45RA+ positively selected. CDR3 region: CASSLVQGGWNTEAFF. The CDR3 nucleotides are TGTGCCAGCAGCTTGGTACAGGGAGGATGGAACACTGAAGCTTTCTTT.